This entry lists 21 T cell receptor beta chains sequenced from one sample in a study of blood T cell repertoires in COVID-19. The method was immunoSEQ multiplex PCR; TCRdb's version includes in-frame clones alone and lacks a portion of them. This table has 220,000 or so clones, 90% appearing once. Sequencing was done on a sample of PBMCs or T cells enriched from blood (not recorded which). These receptors all stem from a young man who had been exposed to COVID-19.

The rearrangement uses TRBV4-1 and TRBJ1-3; TRBD1 aligns across 7 bases. CDR3 length: 16 amino acids. V was pared by 0 bases and J by 8 bases, with 10 bases of the junction left unmatched. In germline, CDR1 is MGHRA, CDR2 YSYEKL. The chain's CDR3 is CASSQDPGTALDTIYF. CDR3 coding DNA: TGCGCCAGCAGCCAAGATCCGGGGACAGCTCTAGACACCATATATTTT.

The genes are TRBV6-4 and TRBJ2-7, with D possibly matching TRBD1 (6 bases). There are 13 residues in the CDR3. The V and J ends lost 8 bases and 3 bases respectively, with 14 bases between them. Looked up from germline, CDR1 is MRHNA and CDR2 is SNTAGT. The CDR3 sequence is CASARGDGYEQYF. CDR3 DNA sequence: TGTGCCAGCGCCAGGGGAGATGGCTACGAGCAGTACTTC.

This chain joins TRBV6-5 and TRBJ1-6; TRBD1 agrees at 7 bases. CDR3 length: 15 residues. Trimming took 8 bases from V and 9 from J; bases not matched to a gene: 13. Per germline, CDR1 MNHEY and CDR2 SVGAGI. Here the CDR3 reads CASGRPGQLTSPLHF. The CDR3 DNA sequence: TGTGCCAGCGGACGACCGGGACAGCTTACTTCACCCCTCCACTTT.

The J gene is TRBJ1-2, the V gene TRBV5-4, with TRBD1 identical over 10 bases. With 0 bases clipped from V and 4 bases from J, the junction kept 3 bases outside the gene matches. The germline V gene has CDR1 SGHNT and CDR2 YYREEE (reference sequence). The CDR3 runs to 15 residues. The CDR3 is CASSLETGGPYGYTF. DNA of the CDR3: TGTGCCAGCAGCTTGGAGACAGGGGGCCCCTATGGCTACACCTTC. The full variable domain, in which reference TRBV5-4 and TRBJ1-2 provide the parts outside the CDR3, is ETGVTQSPTHLIKTRGQQVTLRCSSQSGHNTVSWYQQALGQGPQFIFQYYREEENGRGNFPPRFSGLQFPNYSSELNVNALELDDSALYLCASSLETGGPYGYTFGSGTRLTVV.

V and J are TRBV14 and TRBJ2-3, with D possibly TRBD2 on 5 matching bases. CDR1 SGHDN and CDR2 FVKESK come from the germline V gene. There are 14 residues in the CDR3. The germline V and J ends were trimmed by 9 bases and 5 bases, with 18 bases remaining between them. Written as DNA, the CDR3 is TGTGCCAGTAGACCGCACTGGGGAGAAGATACGCAGTATTTT. It yields the protein CASRPHWGEDTQYF.

J is TRBJ2-7 and V is TRBV3-1 (or the pseudogene TRBV3-2); the D is unclear. CDR1 LGHDT and CDR2 YNNKEL come from the germline V gene (reference sequence). The CDR3 is 13 residues long. With 0 bases removed from V and 6 bases from J, the gap between germline ends came to 9 bases. The CDR3 bases are TGTGCCAGCAGCCAAGATCACAACCGCGAGCAGTACTTC. Its translation: CASSQDHNREQYF.

This chain links TRBV6-5 with TRBJ1-5; a weak D match, TRBD1 (6 bases). Trimming took 4 bases from V and 4 from J, leaving 8 bases between them. The CDR3 covers 13 residues. Germline V CDR1 and CDR2: MNHEY, SVGAGI. The CDR3: CASSSRGNQPQHF. The CDR3, as DNA: TGTGCCAGCAGTTCCAGGGGAAATCAGCCCCAGCATTTT.

This clone occurred a few times. The V and J genes are TRBV7-2 and TRBJ1-2; TRBD1 aligns across 7 bases. This CDR3 spans 17 amino acids. V shed 5 bases and J 8 bases; nucleotides not matched to a gene: 20. In germline, CDR1 is SGHTA, CDR2 FQGNSA. CDR3 sequence: CASSPQGGLNYQGGYTF. DNA of the CDR3: TGTGCCAGCAGCCCGCAGGGGGGCCTGAACTATCAGGGGGGCTACACCTTC.

The V gene is TRBV20-1, the J gene TRBJ2-7, with D unclear. The CDR3 consists of 10 residues. The V end lost 4 bases, the J end lost 5 bases, and 6 bases lay between the germline ends. Germline values: CDR1 DFQATT, CDR2 SNEGSKA (reference sequence). CDR3 sequence (DNA): TGCAGTGCTAAGGAGCACGAGCAGTACTTC. The encoded protein is CSAKEHEQYF.

The chain uses TRBV12-3 or TRBV12-4 and TRBJ2-5, with 8 positions matching TRBD2. The CDR3 length is 13 residues. With V trimmed by 4 bases and J by 9 bases, 7 bases remained unmatched. CDR3 nucleotide sequence: TGTGCCAGCAGTTCGGGACTAGTTCTTCCCCAGTACTTC. Protein sequence: CASSSGLVLPQYF.

The chain has TRBV10-1 and TRBJ2-7; 7 nucleotides match TRBD2. This CDR3 comprises 15 residues. The trim removed 0 bases at V and 3 bases at J, leaving 5 bases unmatched. Germline loops: CDR1 WNHNN, CDR2 SYGVQD (reference sequence). The DNA of the CDR3 is TGCGCCAGCAGTGAGTCGTCCCGGGGGGTCTACGAGCAGTACTTC. It yields the protein CASSESSRGVYEQYF.

This clone appeared once. The rearrangement links TRBV6-5 to TRBJ1-2; a weak D match, TRBD1 (6 bases). The germline CDR1 and CDR2 sequences are MNHEY and SVGAGI. The CDR3 runs to 13 residues. V lost 5 bases to trimming and J lost 3 bases, with 10 bases between them. The CDR3 here is CASSQGTDYGYTF. CDR3 in DNA: TGTGCCAGCAGTCAGGGGACCGACTATGGCTACACCTTC.

The chain couples TRBV6-2 or TRBV6-3 to TRBJ2-1, with 7 bases identical to TRBD2. With V trimmed by 2 bases and J by 6 bases, 22 bases remained unmatched. The germline gives CDR1 MNHEY, CDR2 SVGEGT. CDR3 size: 20 residues. The CDR3 DNA follows: TGTGCCAGCAGTTACAACACAAATAGCGGGTCGCGTCTGAGTACCAATGAGCAGTTCTTC. Translated, it gives CASSYNTNSGSRLSTNEQFF.

The chain employs TRBV30 and TRBJ2-7, with 9 bases identical to TRBD2. The CDR3 length is 16 residues. Trimming removed 0 bases from V and 1 base from J; junction bases left unmatched: 7. The germline CDR1 and CDR2 sequences are GTSNPN and SVGIG (reference sequence). This CDR3 is CAWSVRAGGLSYEQYF. DNA for the CDR3: TGTGCCTGGAGTGTACGGGCGGGGGGGCTGTCCTACGAGCAGTACTTC.

The chain links TRBV20-1 to TRBJ1-2; D remains unclear. CDR3 size: 11 residues. Between the trimmed V and J ends, which lost 2 bases and 7 bases, there was a span of 8 bases. CDR1 is DFQATT and CDR2 is SNEGSKA in the germline V gene (reference sequence). CDR3 bases: TGCAGTGCTAGAATAGAAGCTGGCTACACCTTC. Translating it yields CSARIEAGYTF.

J is TRBJ1-5 and V is TRBV15, with D possibly TRBD1 on 6 matching bases. V lost 3 bases and J lost 7, with 13 bases in between. CDR3 length: 14 amino acids. From germline, CDR1 is LNHNV and CDR2 YYDKDF (reference sequence). CDR3 bases: TGTGCCACCAGCAGTTACAGGGACGGGCAGCCCCAGCATTTT. Amino acid sequence: CATSSYRDGQPQHF. The whole variable domain, filled in from reference TRBV15 and TRBJ1-5, reads DAMVIQNPRYQVTQFGKPVTLSCSQTLNHNVMYWYQQKSSQAPKLLFHYYDKDFNNEADTPDNFQSRRPNTSFCFLDIRSPGLGDTAMYLCATSSYRDGQPQHFGDGTRLSIL.

The rearrangement uses TRBV4-1 and TRBJ2-5; 7 positions agree with TRBD2. V gave up 5 bases and J gave up 5 bases; unmatched junction bases: 11. Germline CDR1 is MGHRA and CDR2 is YSYEKL. The CDR3 is made up of 15 amino acids. The DNA of the CDR3 is TGCGCCAGCAGCTTCTCCGGGACTACCCAGGAGACCCAGTACTTC. Protein product: CASSFSGTTQETQYF.

This clone was seen once. The rearrangement joins TRBV2 to TRBJ2-5, with 7 bases aligning to TRBD1. The CDR3 totals 13 residues. Trimming cost V 8 bases and J 3 bases; bases outside gene matches: 6. From germline, CDR1 is SNHLY and CDR2 FYNNEI. DNA for the CDR3: TGTGCCAGCGTCGGGACAGTTAAAGAGACCCAGTACTTC. It specifies CASVGTVKETQYF. Supplemented by reference TRBV2 and TRBJ2-5, the full variable domain reads EPEVTQTPSHQVTQMGQEVILRCVPISNHLYFYWYRQILGQKVEFLVSFYNNEISEKSEIFDDQFSVERPDGSNFTLKIRSTKLEDSAMYFCASVGTVKETQYFGPGTRLLVL.

This chain uses TRBV12-3 or TRBV12-4 with TRBJ2-1, with a tentative D call TRBD1 (6 bases). V was trimmed by 6 bases and J by 10 bases, leaving 13 bases between them. This CDR3 has 12 amino acids. The CDR3 is CASRSWTDEQFF. CDR3 in DNA: TGTGCCAGCAGAAGTTGGACAGACGAGCAGTTCTTC.

The chain carries TRBV5-4 and TRBJ1-1; D not certain. The CDR3 has 12 residues. V dropped 1 base and J dropped 5 bases, with 6 bases sitting between them. CDR1 and CDR2 (germline): SGHNT, YYREEE (reference sequence). CDR3 sequence reads: CASSLTGTEAFF. Here the CDR3 DNA reads TGTGCCAGCAGCTTGACCGGGACTGAAGCTTTCTTT.

This chain uses TRBV5-1 with TRBJ2-7; 12 bases fit TRBD2. The CDR3 has 19 residues. The germline CDR1 and CDR2 sequences are SGHRS and YFSETQ. The junction had 26 bases not matched to a gene; V was cut back by 4 bases and J by 12 bases. The CDR3 bases are TGCGCCAGCAGCCCGAGATACATGGCTAGCGGACTAGCGGGGCAGCATTCGTACTTC. It is translated as CASSPRYMASGLAGQHSYF.